What follows describes a single T cell receptor beta chain. What this receptor recognizes is not known. No base-level quality is on record; no much larger clone is a single base apart. There are 19 amino acids in the CDR3, from cysteine to phenylalanine inclusive. Only the CDR3 DNA stays, 57 bases, in frame from base 1. The junction shows trimming of 0 bases on V and 6 bases on J, and the gene matches do not reach 13 bases of it. CDR1 MNHEY and CDR2 SMNVEV were looked up in the germline V gene (reference sequence). This sample stems from a study of technical replicates of blood from several donors listed by TCRdb under 2017. Libraries were prepared through the immunoSEQ multiplex PCR assay. TCRdb holds this immuneACCESS table with in-frame rearrangements only. Some clones are missing; in checked studies, unresolved V genes explain under half, and the rest has no known cause. For this sample there are 95,000 or so clones; approximately 95% appear just once. Jointly, the top ten make up around 0.35% of the sample.

This sequence was found in a human donor in good health. The sequence is built from TRBV27 and TRBJ2-1, with 11 middle bases fitting TRBD2. Sequencing was done on a sample of T cells isolated from PBMCs. Here the CDR3 is given as CASSLSRTSGWVSGNEQFF. The DNA sequence is as follows: TGTGCCAGCAGTTTATCGAGGACTAGCGGGTGGGTTTCCGGCAATGAGCAGTTCTTC.